The T cell receptor beta chain under discussion was sequenced for a study of cytomegalovirus exposure and HLA in healthy donors. The PCR was carried out with 60 Vbeta primers and 13 Jbeta primers. The assay was immunoSEQ multiplex PCR, and TCRdb's table has in-frame clones only and misses some. The table records about 61,000 clones, around 80% of them present only once. Broader study findings: A later analysis showed HLA-associated TCR beta chains outstripping equally common others in clonal expansion.

On this clone itself: What it binds is not known.

This TCR was sampled from a man in his forties or fifties in good health and CMV-seropositive. Sequenced sample: PBMCs.

The CDR3 loop is CASSAGERGVNEQFF. The CDR3 DNA sequence: TGTGCCAGCAGTGCCGGGGAGCGGGGCGTCAATGAGCAGTTCTTC. The V gene is TRBV6-1, the J gene TRBJ2-1; TRBD2 matches 7 bases. Germline CDR1 and CDR2: MNHNS and SASEGT. This CDR3 is built from 15 residues. J lost 6 bases, V lost 4 bases, and 9 bases had no gene match.